One and the same sample provided the 2 T cell receptor beta chains below, sequenced in a study of blood T cells in healthy people across ages. A second PCR, run for about 7 to 11 cycles, used a sample-barcoded 5' primer plus a J-beta primer mix. TCRdb processed the 5' RACE reads anew with MiXCR; each CDR3 protein has one entry. The table lists 1.5 million to 2 million distinct CDR3 sequences, 25% to 30% of them singletons. The sample consisted of blood. The receptors come from a woman younger than 45 in good health.

The genes are TRBV6-5 and TRBJ1-2; D is ambiguous. Trimming took off 0 bases at V and 5 bases at J, with 13 bases between the two ends. The V gene's germline CDR1 is MNHEY and CDR2 SVGAGI. The CDR3 runs to 15 residues. CDR3 DNA: TGTGCCAGCAGTTACTCGACCGGGAATGGGTATGGCTACACCTTC. This encodes CASSYSTGNGYGYTF.

This clonotype was detected a few times. The chain employs TRBV10-3 and TRBJ2-5; D remains ambiguous. Per germline, CDR1 ENHRY and CDR2 SYGVKD. V was clipped by 11 bases and J by 0 bases, with 13 bases between them. There are 13 residues in the CDR3. Here the CDR3 reads CAANAGNQETQYF. The CDR3 DNA reads as TGTGCCGCAAATGCAGGAAACCAAGAGACCCAGTACTTC.